This T cell receptor (beta chain) was recorded in a study of T-cell memory formation after mild COVID-19 (dated by TCRdb to the early 2020s). Regarding the complete study: TCR sequence clusters from the two donors were found to be largely donor specific. T-cell clones expanding and contracting after mild COVID-19 in a couple of donors were tracked by longitudinal TCRalpha and TCRbeta repertoire sequencing. Two young, previously healthy adult volunteers made up the cohort, one male and one female.

The run used an Illumina NovaSeq 6000. cDNA libraries for TCRalpha and TCRbeta were prepared by 5'RACE using constant-segment primers, with sample barcodes and unique molecular identifiers added. Trizol reagent was used to extract RNA from every sample. Library amplification was performed in two PCR steps, and a second sample barcode and Illumina TruSeq adapters were introduced in the second step. The libraries were sequenced on an Illumina NovaSeq using 2 x 150 bp paired-end reads. In the authors' own workflow: Demultiplexing of reads and collapsing into UMI-guided consensus sequences were performed with migec v1.2.7. Using mixcr v2.1.11, the UMI consensuses were aligned to TRA and TRB V and J templates and assembled into clonotypes. Expanded or contracted clonotypes were those called significant by both edgeR and NoisET, with noise models trained on biological replicates. For edgeR calls, the cutoffs were a false discovery rate-adjusted p below 0.01 and a log2 fold-change threshold of 1. As an exploratory analysis of dynamics, max-normalized trajectories of the 1000 most abundant clonotypes were examined with PCA combined with hierarchical clustering. Separately sequenced CD4+ and CD8+ repertoires were used to assign the CD4 or CD8 phenotype of responding clones. TCRdb trimmed public reads at Q25 via fastp, called clones via MiXCR and kept in-frame beta chains. Rows merge per CDR3 protein into single entries with the most common DNA and genes. The authors' filters were not applied to this entry. The sample contains about 320,000 distinct CDR3 sequences, around 15% of them found a single time. The leading ten clones occupy 21% of the sample.

This clonotype appeared a few times. Which antigen it targets is not known. No base-level quality is on record; no much larger clone is a single base apart. Ficoll-Paque density gradient centrifugation was the method used to isolate PBMCs. The paper as a whole reports these results and caveats: From day 15 to 85, contracting clones showed balanced CD4/CD8 phenotypes, whereas a second wave of clones that expanded from day 15 to 37 leaned towards CD4+. Whether the second-wave clones peaking on day 37 were SARS-CoV-2 specific was not confirmed. Contracting CD4+ clones turned up mainly in the CM and EM memory subsets, whereas EMRA was where CD8+ clones were enriched. Only a couple of mild cases were covered by the study, and larger cohorts that include severe cases with pre-infection samples were considered necessary. Some responding clones were found in pre-infection memory, which suggests that pre-existing cross-reactive memory T cells took part in the SARS-CoV-2 response.

V is cut by 1 base and J by 4 bases, and the space between the germline ends is 12 bases. The germline V gene specifies SGHRS as CDR1 and YFSETQ as CDR2. Counted from cysteine to phenylalanine, this CDR3 has 15 amino acids. Only CDR3 DNA remains: 45 bases, in frame from the first base. The source material was PBMCs or a T cell subset sorted from them (not recorded which). The sequence links TRBV5-1 to TRBJ2-1; the best D guess is TRBD1, with 5 bases matching. The TCR comes from a man younger than 35 who had mild COVID-19 (a few samples of this study predate the infection). The sample titles of this study are shuffled in the database, so cell type and time point are left out; the donor was told from shared clones. The DNA reads as follows: TGCGCCAGCAGCTTGAGGCAGGGCTTTTACAATGAGCAGTTCTTC. Protein translation: CASSLRQGFYNEQFF.